This T cell receptor beta chain was identified in a study of post-analysis software for immune sequencing data. Study in general: The disease courses covered relapsing-remitting, secondary progressive and progressive-relapsing multiple sclerosis.

V gave up 5 bases and J gave up 0 bases; unmatched junction bases: 6. CDR3 length: 17 amino acids. Germline V gene data show CDR1 as MNHEY and CDR2 as SVGAGI. In regard to this clonotype: What it binds is not known.

Carried by the TCR beta cDNA libraries were unique molecular identifiers. Between roughly 0.9 and 11 million T cells gave rise to some 470,000 cDNA molecules. TCRdb called the PCR reads again in MiXCR, with one record for every CDR3 protein. This table holds about 820,000 distinct CDR3 sequences, roughly 58% found once. Study conclusions and caveats: Patients with multiple sclerosis recorded significantly lower normalized Chao1 diversity than controls, the study found. Included in a set of five TRBV segments more frequent in patients than controls were TRBV5-6, TRBV5-1 and TRBV20-1.

The chain carries TRBV6-5 and TRBJ2-7; 14 bases align to TRBD2. The receptor was derived from a girl aged 10-17 years with multiple sclerosis. Sample: blood. The CDR3 is CASSIRLAGGFSYEQYF. The CDR3 coding sequence is TGTGCCAGCAGTATTCGACTAGCGGGGGGGTTCTCCTACGAGCAGTACTTC.